One sample yielded the 6 T cell receptor beta chains listed below, sequenced in a study of blood T cell repertoires in COVID-19. Sequencing was performed with immunoSEQ multiplex PCR; in TCRdb, only in-frame clones are kept and a portion is missing. This sample has about 250,000 clones, with 85% to 90% found just once. Sequenced sample: PBMCs or T cells enriched from blood (not recorded which). Every receptor here comes from a man between 40 and 49 years old who had recovered from COVID-19.

V is TRBV6-5 and J is TRBJ1-2; 8 bases agree with TRBD1. Trimming took 6 bases from V and 8 from J; bases not matched to a gene: 5. The germline gives CDR1 MNHEY, CDR2 SVGAGI. The CDR3 loop spans 12 amino acids. The CDR3, as DNA: TGTGCCAGCAGCCCAGGGGGCTGGGGCTACACCTTC. It specifies CASSPGGWGYTF.

This clone was observed once. The gene calls are TRBV9 and TRBJ2-1, with 9 nucleotides matching TRBD1. The germline V gene encodes CDR1 SGDLS and CDR2 YYNGEE. V lost 5 bases to trimming and J lost 7 bases; unmatched junction nucleotides: 4. The CDR3 runs to 13 residues. CDR3 residues: CASRGQGPNEQFF. The CDR3 DNA follows: TGTGCCAGCAGAGGACAGGGGCCGAATGAGCAGTTCTTC. Drawing the rest from reference TRBV9 and TRBJ2-1, the complete variable domain is DSGVTQTPKHLITATGQRVTLRCSPRSGDLSVYWYQQSLDQGLQFLIQYYNGEERAKGNILERFSAQQFPDLHSELNLSSLELGDSALYFCASRGQGPNEQFFGPGTRLTVL.

CDR3 nucleotide sequence: TGTGCCATCAGTGAGAGGGGAACAGGCACGACTGAAGCTTTCTTT. Its translation: CAISERGTGTTEAFF. V gene TRBV10-3 combines with J gene TRBJ1-1; TRBD1 might be the D (5 bases). Trimming took 2 bases from V and 5 from J, leaving 15 bases between them. The germline V gene encodes CDR1 ENHRY and CDR2 SYGVKD. This CDR3 has 15 residues.

The rearrangement links TRBV9 to TRBJ2-7; TRBD2 agrees at 10 bases. The CDR3 is 15 residues long. With 0 bases clipped from V and 2 bases from J, the junction kept 2 bases outside the gene matches. Germline CDR1 SGDLS, CDR2 YYNGEE. This CDR3 is CASSVGGLATYEQYF. DNA for the CDR3: TGTGCCAGCAGCGTAGGGGGACTAGCGACCTACGAGCAGTACTTC.

The J gene is TRBJ1-2, the V gene TRBV27, with 7 bases identical to TRBD1. CDR3 size: 15 residues. The V segment lost 5 bases and the J segment 0 bases; nucleotides outside the gene matches: 6. Germline lookup yields CDR1 MNHEY and CDR2 SMNVEV (reference sequence). In DNA form, the CDR3 reads TGTGCCAGCAGTCCATGGGACAGACCTAACTATGGCTACACCTTC. The encoded protein is CASSPWDRPNYGYTF.

The chain has TRBV19 and TRBJ2-6, with 7 bases identical to TRBD1. CDR1 and CDR2 from the germline V gene are LNHDA and SQIVND (reference sequence). Trimming cost V 2 bases and J 1 base; bases outside gene matches: 11. The CDR3 sequence is 19 residues long. The CDR3 loop is CASSIRVGTAASGANVLTF. CDR3 nucleotide sequence: TGTGCCAGTAGTATACGGGTCGGGACAGCAGCTTCTGGGGCCAACGTCCTGACTTTC. The whole variable domain, filled in from reference TRBV19 and TRBJ2-6, reads DGGITQSPKYLFRKEGQNVTLSCEQNLNHDAMYWYRQDPGQGLRLIYYSQIVNDFQKGDIAEGYSVSREKKESFPLTVTSAQKNPTAFYLCASSIRVGTAASGANVLTFGAGSRLTVL.